This entry lists 24 T cell receptor beta chains sequenced from one sample in a study of T cell repertoires in cytomegalovirus infection. No antigen has been identified for these receptors. TCRdb fed the reads into MiXCR, producing one record per CDR3 protein. This sample has 300,000 or so distinct CDR3 sequences; 20% to 25% occur once, and the top ten carry 13%. Here the sequenced sample was cultured PBMCs, taken from culture after CMV antigen stimulation. The receptors here all came from a human donor in good health (CMV status not recorded). Some clones in this sample may be carry-over from other donors' samples.

The chain couples TRBV7-6 to TRBJ2-1; D not resolved. V shed 2 bases and J shed 9 bases, with 8 bases lying between them. The length of the CDR3 is 12 residues. Germline loops: CDR1 SGHVS, CDR2 FNYEAQ. CDR3 sequence: CASSLSVPEQFF. CDR3 nucleotides: TGTGCCAGCAGCTTATCTGTGCCTGAGCAGTTCTTC.

This clonotype was observed a few times. This chain joins TRBV28 and TRBJ2-1, with 9 bases that match TRBD2. The CDR3 runs to 14 residues. CDR1 is MDHEN and CDR2 is SYDVKM in the germline V gene. V lost 6 bases, J lost 5 bases, and 5 bases stayed unmatched. As DNA, the CDR3 is TGTGCCAGCAGCCCTAGCGGGACCCACAATGAGCAGTTCTTC. Protein sequence: CASSPSGTHNEQFF.

The chain recombines TRBV7-2 with TRBJ2-2; D might be TRBD1 (8 bases). The CDR3 extends over 16 amino acids. The germline CDR1 and CDR2 sequences are SGHTA and FQGNSA. The V gene lost 5 bases and the J gene lost 4 bases, with 17 bases spanning the gap. The CDR3 DNA reads TGTGCCAGCAGCACCGGACAGGGAGGGATCACCGGGGAGCTGTTTTTT. Translation gives CASSTGQGGITGELFF.

The sample holds a few counts of this clonotype. This chain joins TRBV4-1 and TRBJ2-1; 7 bases map to TRBD2. Trimming removed 5 bases from V and 1 base from J; junction bases left unmatched: 5. This CDR3 region has 15 residues. The germline V gene encodes CDR1 MGHRA and CDR2 YSYEKL. The CDR3 nucleotides are TGCGCCAGCAGCTCAGCGGGAATTTCCTACAATGAGCAGTTCTTC. Translation: CASSSAGISYNEQFF.

The chain employs TRBV11-3 and TRBJ2-1; no firm D call. Trimming took off 11 bases at V and 5 bases at J, with 13 bases between the two ends. This CDR3 is built from 12 residues. Germline values: CDR1 SGHNT, CDR2 YENEEA. The CDR3 loop reads CASQGPNNEQFF. CDR3 sequence (DNA): TGTGCCTCTCAAGGTCCTAACAATGAGCAGTTCTTC.

The rearrangement joins TRBV29-1 to TRBJ1-5, with D possibly TRBD1 on 6 matching bases. The CDR3 sequence is 15 residues long. V lost 5 bases to trimming and J lost 1 base, with 15 bases between them. Germline values: CDR1 SQVTM, CDR2 ANQGSEA. The CDR3 DNA reads as TGCAGCGTTAAACGAGGGGGGGGAAGCAATCAGCCCCAGCATTTT. It translates to CSVKRGGGSNQPQHF.

The V and J genes are TRBV19 and TRBJ2-1; D gene unclear. The CDR3 is made up of 13 amino acids. Germline values: CDR1 LNHDA, CDR2 SQIVND (reference sequence). The V and J ends lost 3 bases and 5 bases respectively, with 8 bases between them. DNA of the CDR3: TGTGCCAGTAGTATCCGTGGAGACAATGAGCAGTTCTTC. This encodes CASSIRGDNEQFF.

The rearrangement joins TRBV14 to TRBJ2-5; tentatively, D is TRBD1 (6 bases). Germline values: CDR1 SGHDN, CDR2 FVKESK. The CDR3 is 14 residues long. With 6 bases removed from V and 5 bases from J, the gap between germline ends came to 16 bases. CDR3 region: CASSQTGVRETQYF. The DNA for the CDR3 is TGTGCCAGCAGTCAGACAGGTGTGCGGGAGACCCAGTACTTC.

This clonotype was seen many times. The chain joins TRBV15 to TRBJ1-5, with a tentative D call TRBD1 (5 bases). Germline CDR1 and CDR2: LNHNV and YYDKDF (reference sequence). The CDR3 contains 15 residues. The V end was cut by 3 bases, the J end by 5 bases, with 14 bases between. For the CDR3, the DNA is TGTGCCACCAGCAGGGACCTTAGGGGAGATCAGCCCCAGCATTTT. It translates to CATSRDLRGDQPQHF.

J is TRBJ2-4 and V is TRBV7-3; TRBD1 matches 7 bases. The CDR3 has 15 residues. Trimming cost V 1 base and J 5 bases; bases outside gene matches: 5. From germline, CDR1 is SGHTA and CDR2 FQGTGA. DNA of the CDR3: TGTGCCAGCAGCTTAAGACAGGGCATACAAAACATTCAGTACTTC. It specifies CASSLRQGIQNIQYF.

V and J are TRBV4-3 and TRBJ1-5; TRBD1 might be the D (5 bases). The CDR3 covers 20 residues. Germline V gene data show CDR1 as LGHNA and CDR2 as YSLEER. V shed 0 bases and J shed 0 bases, with 21 bases lying between them. The CDR3: CASSQDVPSGGGYSNQPQHF. The DNA of the CDR3 is TGCGCCAGCAGCCAAGATGTGCCCTCGGGGGGGGGGTATAGCAATCAGCCCCAGCATTTT.

This clonotype was detected only a few times. The chain combines TRBV6-6 with TRBJ1-4, with TRBD1 identical over 7 bases. Unmatched junction bases numbered 12, after V lost 8 bases and J lost 6 bases. There are 15 residues in the CDR3. CDR1 MNHNY and CDR2 SVGAGI come from the germline V gene (reference sequence). Here the CDR3 reads CASLFRRQGDEKLFF. The CDR3 DNA sequence: TGTGCCAGCCTATTCCGGAGACAGGGAGATGAAAAACTGTTTTTT.

V is TRBV9 and J is TRBJ2-1, with a weak D call TRBD1 (6 bases). Trimming removed 0 bases from V and 4 bases from J, with 11 bases in between. This CDR3 is 15 amino acids long. CDR1 is SGDLS, CDR2 YYNGEE, per germline. CDR3: CASSVGQGFYNEQFF. In DNA form, the CDR3 reads TGTGCCAGCAGCGTAGGCCAGGGGTTTTACAATGAGCAGTTCTTC.

About this clonotype itself: One end of the junction does not line up with germline, which may come from a read error. J is TRBJ2-1 and V is TRBV11-3; D is unclear. Looked up from germline, CDR1 is SGHNT and CDR2 is YENEEA. This CDR3 spans 14 amino acids. The CDR3 protein is CAGSYYTMGNEQFF. CDR3 DNA: TGTGCCGGCAGTTACTACACGATGGGCAATGAGCAGTTCTTC. Looking up the rest from reference TRBV11-3 and TRBJ2-1 gives the full variable domain: EAGVVQSPRYKIIEKKQPVAFWCNPISGHNTLYWYLQNLGQGPELLIRYENEEAVDDSQLPKDRFSAERLKGVDSTLKIQPAELGDSAVYLCAGSYYTMGNEQFFGPGTRLTVL.

This clonotype occurred a few times. The chain carries TRBV27 and TRBJ1-5; no firm D call. The V gene's germline CDR1 is MNHEY and CDR2 SMNVEV (reference sequence). V lost 6 bases, J lost 3 bases, and 12 bases lay in between. The CDR3 sequence is 14 residues long. The CDR3 nucleotides are TGTGCCAGCAGAGACGGGCAGTACAATCAGCCCCAGCATTTT. Translated, it gives CASRDGQYNQPQHF.

This clonotype turned up a few times. This rearrangement joins TRBV7-8 to TRBJ2-7; D is ambiguous. The V end was cut by 2 bases, the J end by 9 bases, with 11 bases between. Per germline, CDR1 SGHVS and CDR2 FQNEAQ. The CDR3 is 12 residues long. In nucleotides, the CDR3 is TGTGCCAGCAGCTTACCCGGCGGAACGCAGTACTTC. It specifies CASSLPGGTQYF.

J is TRBJ1-3 and V is TRBV19; D call uncertain. This CDR3 spans 13 amino acids. Germline V gene sequence: CDR1 LNHDA, CDR2 SQIVND (reference sequence). Deletions cut 6 bases from V and 3 bases from J, with 9 bases between. The DNA for the CDR3 is TGTGCCAGTAGGAGGAATGTTGGAAACACCATATATTTT. Amino acids: CASRRNVGNTIYF.

The CDR3 is CAISEGGFNYGYTF. CDR3 coding DNA: TGTGCCATCAGTGAGGGGGGATTTAACTATGGCTACACCTTC. The chain carries TRBV10-3 and TRBJ1-2, with D possibly being TRBD1 (5 bases). The germline V gene encodes CDR1 ENHRY and CDR2 SYGVKD. The CDR3 is 14 amino acids. V lost 2 bases to trimming and J lost 1 base, with 8 bases between them.

This chain connects TRBV6-2 or TRBV6-3 to TRBJ2-1, with D hard to call. Germline lookup yields CDR1 MNHEY and CDR2 SVGEGT. CDR3 length equals 14 residues. The V gene lost 3 bases and the J gene lost 9 bases, with 15 bases spanning the gap. The CDR3, as DNA: TGTGCCAGCAGTTATGCTCGTCCCACGACTGAGCAGTTCTTC. Amino acids: CASSYARPTTEQFF.

This chain uses TRBV19 with TRBJ2-5; 9 bases fit TRBD1. After removal of 4 bases from V and 4 bases from J, the junction contained 10 bases not matched to a gene. The CDR3 has 16 amino acids. Germline V lookup: CDR1 LNHDA, CDR2 SQIVND (reference sequence). The CDR3: CASSRGTGLKRETQYF. The CDR3 DNA sequence: TGTGCCAGTAGTAGGGGGACAGGGTTAAAGAGAGAGACCCAGTACTTC.

The chain employs TRBV7-2 and TRBJ1-1, with D hard to call. This CDR3 region has 13 residues. Per germline, CDR1 SGHTA and CDR2 FQGNSA. V shed 5 bases and J shed 1 base, with 8 bases lying between them. The CDR3 DNA follows: TGTGCCAGCAGCCGAGGCAGGAACACTGAAGCTTTCTTT. It translates to CASSRGRNTEAFF.

V and J are TRBV15 and TRBJ1-4, with D tentatively TRBD1 (5 bases). Germline-derived CDR1 and CDR2 are LNHNV and YYDKDF (reference sequence). V was trimmed by 0 bases and J by 6 bases, leaving 8 bases between them. The CDR3 sequence is 14 residues long. CDR3 bases: TGTGCCACCAGCAGAGATGTGGGGGATGAAAAACTGTTTTTT. Its translation: CATSRDVGDEKLFF.

This clonotype occurred many times. This chain links TRBV7-2 with TRBJ2-3, with 9 nucleotides matching TRBD2. This CDR3 contains 15 residues. The germline gives CDR1 SGHTA, CDR2 FQGNSA. J lost 4 bases, V lost 7 bases, and 9 bases had no gene match. The CDR3 protein is CASTLSGSDADTQYF. CDR3 in DNA: TGTGCCAGCACTCTTAGCGGGAGTGACGCAGATACGCAGTATTTT. The full variable domain, its missing parts supplied by reference TRBV7-2 and TRBJ2-3, is GAGVSQSPSNKVTEKGKDVELRCDPISGHTALYWYRQSLGQGLEFLIYFQGNSAPDKSGLPSDRFSAERTGGSVSTLTIQRTQQEDSAVYLCASTLSGSDADTQYFGPGTRLTVL.

Details on this clonotype: This clone may be a read error of a much larger clone one base away. The chain combines TRBV4-1 with TRBJ2-1; TRBD1 might be the D (6 bases). The V and J ends lost 2 bases and 10 bases respectively, with 12 bases between them. Germline V gene lookup returns CDR1 MGHRA and CDR2 YSYEKL. This CDR3 comprises 13 residues. The CDR3 DNA reads TGCGCCAGCAGCCAACAACAGGGTTACGAGCAGTTCTTC. This translates into CASSQQQGYEQFF.